The text below deals with one T cell receptor (beta chain). Its antigen is as yet unknown. The CDR3 runs to 16 residues. V was cut by 5 bases and J by 0 bases, with 16 bases left in between. Germline assignment: CDR1 MDHEN and CDR2 SYDVKM. A multiplex PCR was run with 60 Vbeta primers and 13 Jbeta primers. Profiled with immunoSEQ multiplex PCR; TCRdb holds only in-frame clones, not every one. The sample records around 140,000 clones, around 84% being singletons. This sample was taken from a study of cytomegalovirus exposure and HLA in healthy donors. Whole-study findings and limits: Several top significant clusters appeared, in a later analysis, to be linked to common viral pathogens. In a later analysis, TCR beta V- and J-gene trimming showed a link to a missense DCLRE1C variant. Fewer N-insertions (relative to the roughly 730-donor mean) were reportedly seen in an Asian-associated ancestry cluster in a later analysis.

The TCR was taken from a man between 45 and 60 years old in good health and CMV-seronegative. The chain has TRBV28 and TRBJ1-1; no definite D call. Input material: PBMCs. The CDR3 loop is CASSPHLGRLNTEAFF. CDR3 bases: TGTGCCAGCAGTCCCCATCTTGGGAGGCTGAACACTGAAGCTTTCTTT.